This T cell receptor beta chain was captured by sequencing in a study of regulatory T cells in long-lasting Graves disease (TCRdb year 2021). General notes on the study: To count as having persistent Graves' disease, a patient had to have received antithyroid drug treatment for over 5 years with TSH receptor autoantibodies remaining persistently positive. Peripheral blood TCR sequencing and RNA sequencing compared persistent Graves' disease patients with newly diagnosed Graves' disease patients. Antithyroid drugs had been taken for 8.5 to 13 years on average by persistent Graves' disease patients in the clinical cohort. The study was registered as a clinical trial and conducted in China. A total of about 35 samples underwent TCR sequencing, from roughly 13 patients with persistent Graves' disease and roughly 20 patients with newly diagnosed Graves' disease. The study at large found these results: Only the TCR beta chain was sequenced and analyzed. Peripheral blood alone was examined, since thyroid tissue, which constituted the primary lesion, could not be accessed. Persistent Graves' disease patients showed lower TCR Shannon entropy and fewer highly expanded clones than newly diagnosed patients, suggesting clonal expansion. As a limitation, the authors acknowledged that the small sample size may reduce accuracy. Persistent disease showed preferential use of TRBV28, TRBJ1-2 and TRBJ2-5, whereas newly diagnosed disease favored TRBV20-1 and TRBJ2-1. Patients with persistent disease shared more public clonotypes (about 3,000) than newly diagnosed patients did (more than 900).

The table lists this clonotype with a few counts. Its antigen has not been determined. Within one base of it there is no much larger clone, and no base qualities were kept. CDR1 is given as MGHRA and CDR2 as YSYEKL, both from the germline V gene. V has 2 bases trimmed and J has 0 bases trimmed; junction bases matching no gene number 8. Counted from cysteine to phenylalanine, this CDR3 has 19 amino acids. Of all the DNA, just the CDR3 is kept, 57 bases in frame from base 1. The library was built by means of multiplex PCR. For sequencing, an Illumina HiSeq 4000 was employed. To build TCR beta libraries, CDR3 regions were amplified by Arm-PCR using iRepertoire HTBI primers. PCR products were gel purified before sequencing. The authors' pipeline ran thus. Across samples, roughly 60 TRBV and 13 to 15 TRBJ segments were identified and used for gene usage analysis of CDR3 amino acid clonotypes. COPE and FqMerger were used to merge the filtered high-quality paired reads into contigs. BLAST was used to align contigs to IMGT TRBV, TRBD and TRBJ reference genes, with CDR3 defined following IMGT. Clonotypes above 0.1% frequency were classified as highly expanded clones. Shannon entropy served as the measure of repertoire diversity, while the Gini coefficient captured V-J evenness. Public clonotypes were defined as clonotypes shared by more than one individual. TCRdb reran the public reads through fastp at Q25 and MiXCR, keeping productive beta chains. Records with the same CDR3 protein are collapsed into one entry carrying the most frequent genes and DNA. These V and J calls originate from TCRdb's pipeline instead of the authors' own analysis. The sample data list roughly 430,000 distinct CDR3 sequences, and over 20% of these were observed just once. 13% to 15% of the sample lies in the top ten.

The time point tag for this specimen amounts to: persistent/refractory GD, antithyroid drugs over 5 years with positive TRAb. RNA was extracted from PBMCs in TRIzol for both TCR sequencing and RNA sequencing. The diagnosis of Graves' disease was made according to American Thyroid Association guidelines. Recruitment of patients was carried out at an endocrinology department in Xi'an, China. From each patient, around 9.3 milliliters of peripheral blood was collected into an EDTA anticoagulant tube. Ficoll Paque Plus density gradient separation was used to isolate PBMCs, and no additional T cell sorting was done. An Agilent 2100 Bioanalyzer and agarose gel were used to check RNA quality, and a NanoDrop 2000 was used to measure RNA concentration.

This clonotype was obtained from a female donor with Graves disease. This chain is built from TRBV4-1 and TRBJ2-6; 9 junctional bases match TRBD1. The specimen comprised peripheral blood mononuclear cells (PBMCs), sampled when the disease was refractory, from a patient treated with antithyroid drugs. Read as DNA, the sequence is TGCGCCAGCAGCCAACCCAGACAGGGGGGTAGCTCTGGGGCCAACGTCCTGACTTTC. The resulting protein is CASSQPRQGGSSGANVLTF.